These 16 T cell receptor beta chains came from one sample sequenced in a study of T cell repertoires in cytomegalovirus infection. TCRdb processed the reads anew with MiXCR; each CDR3 protein has one entry. The table includes 90,000 to 120,000 distinct CDR3 sequences, under 45% detected once. Their antigens remain unidentified. The sample here was CD8+ T cells from cultured PBMCs, taken from culture after CMV antigen stimulation. These receptors were obtained from a human donor in good health (CMV status not recorded). Some clones in this sample may be carry-over from other donors' samples.

V and J are TRBV24-1 and TRBJ2-3; possible D gene TRBD1, 5 bases. This CDR3 is built from 15 residues. Germline CDR1 and CDR2: KGHDR and SFDVKD. V was cut by 6 bases and J by 2 bases, with 14 bases left in between. This CDR3 is CATSLGAEDTDTQYF. The CDR3 DNA is TGTGCCACCAGTCTTGGGGCTGAGGACACAGATACGCAGTATTTT.

CDR3 residues: CASSIGRDRGVTGELFF. The CDR3 DNA reads as TGTGCCAGTAGTATAGGCCGGGACAGGGGAGTCACCGGGGAGCTGTTTTTT. The V gene is TRBV19, the J gene TRBJ2-2; 10 bases align to TRBD1. Germline-derived CDR1 and CDR2 are LNHDA and SQIVND (reference sequence). This CDR3 spans 17 amino acids. V lost 1 base, J lost 4 bases, and 6 bases stayed unmatched.

The chain recombines TRBV27 with TRBJ2-3; the match to TRBD2 covers 7 bases. Unmatched junction bases numbered 11, after V lost 6 bases and J lost 2 bases. Germline V gene lookup returns CDR1 MNHEY and CDR2 SMNVEV (reference sequence). The CDR3 is 16 residues long. Written as DNA, the CDR3 is TGTGCCAGCAGCCGGGGGGTGGGGAGTGTCACAGATACGCAGTATTTT. Its translation: CASSRGVGSVTDTQYF.

This clonotype was detected ten times or more. The chain uses TRBV7-2 and TRBJ1-5; TRBD1 agrees at 7 bases. CDR3 length equals 15 residues. J was trimmed by 4 bases and V by 0 bases; bases with no gene match: 3. Germline V gene data show CDR1 as SGHTA and CDR2 as FQGNSA. Here the CDR3 reads CASSLAGQLNQPQHF. For the CDR3, the DNA is TGTGCCAGCAGCTTAGCGGGACAGCTAAATCAGCCCCAGCATTTT.

This sequence joins TRBV27 and TRBJ1-5, with D hard to call. The V gene lost 5 bases and the J gene lost 6 bases, with 14 bases spanning the gap. CDR1 MNHEY and CDR2 SMNVEV come from the germline V gene (reference sequence). This CDR3 comprises 14 residues. The chain's CDR3 is CASSPTASGQPQHF. The CDR3 nucleotides read TGTGCCAGCAGTCCCACCGCAAGTGGTCAGCCCCAGCATTTT.

This clonotype was recorded many times. The CDR3 here is CASSASGQGVYGYTF. In DNA form, the CDR3 reads TGTGCCAGCAGCGCGAGTGGACAGGGAGTTTATGGCTACACCTTC. This rearrangement joins TRBV7-2 to TRBJ1-2; 8 bases line up with TRBD1. The CDR3 is 15 residues long. V was clipped by 5 bases and J by 5 bases; unmatched bases: 10. Germline CDR1 reads SGHTA; CDR2 reads FQGNSA.

This clonotype was recorded at least ten times. The V gene is TRBV20-1, the J gene TRBJ1-2, with D possibly matching TRBD1 (5 bases). CDR3 length equals 17 residues. From germline, CDR1 is DFQATT and CDR2 SNEGSKA (reference sequence). The ends were cut back, 3 bases at V and 1 base at J, with 21 bases in the middle. The CDR3 sequence: CSASGGEATTLNYGYTF. CDR3 sequence (DNA): TGCAGTGCTAGTGGGGGGGAGGCGACAACGCTTAACTATGGCTACACCTTC.

V and J are TRBV28 and TRBJ1-1; D possibly corresponds to TRBD1 (5 bases). Germline lookup yields CDR1 MDHEN and CDR2 SYDVKM. Trimming shortened V by 5 bases and J by 11 bases, and 15 bases separated the two germline ends. The CDR3 covers 12 residues. DNA for the CDR3: TGTGCCAGCAGTCTGTGGGACCGAGGCGCTTTCTTT. This encodes CASSLWDRGAFF. Complete variable domain (other parts from reference TRBV28 and TRBJ1-1): DVKVTQSSRYLVKRTGEKVFLECVQDMDHENMFWYRQDPGLGLRLIYFSYDVKMKEKGDIPEGYSVSREKKERFSLILESASTNQTSMYLCASSLWDRGAFFGQGTRLTVV.

This clonotype occurred many times. The rearrangement links TRBV10-3 to TRBJ2-1, with TRBD1 identical over 7 bases. There are 16 residues in the CDR3. V trimming: 3 bases; J trimming: 8 bases; junction bases outside the gene matches: 13. Per the germline V gene, CDR1 is ENHRY and CDR2 is SYGVKD. CDR3 DNA: TGTGCCATCAGTGATCCGAGACAGGGAAGGAACGATGAGCAGTTCTTC. This translates into CAISDPRQGRNDEQFF.

This clonotype was detected a few times. This chain joins TRBV12-3 or TRBV12-4 and TRBJ1-5; D might be TRBD1 (6 bases). The CDR3 extends over 15 amino acids. V shed 5 bases and J shed 7 bases, with 18 bases lying between them. The CDR3 nucleotides are TGTGCCAGCAGTAGGTTCGAAGGGGGTGGACAGCCCCAGCATTTT. Translating it yields CASSRFEGGGQPQHF.

The table lists this clonotype with many counts. The chain couples TRBV5-6 to TRBJ1-1; D not certain. Per germline, CDR1 SGHDT and CDR2 YYEEEE. The germline V and J ends were trimmed by 1 base and 1 base, with 5 bases remaining between them. This CDR3 has 13 amino acids. CDR3 sequence: CASSLTQNTEAFF. For the CDR3, the DNA is TGTGCCAGCAGCTTGACACAGAACACTGAAGCTTTCTTT. The whole variable domain, filled in from reference TRBV5-6 and TRBJ1-1, reads DAGVTQSPTHLIKTRGQQVTLRCSPKSGHDTVSWYQQALGQGPQFIFQYYEEEERQRGNFPDRFSGHQFPNYSSELNVNALLLGDSALYLCASSLTQNTEAFFGQGTRLTVV.

The chain joins TRBV20-1 to TRBJ2-5; D is possibly TRBD1 (6 bases). The CDR3 loop spans 15 amino acids. Trimming left V 0 bases short and J 0 bases short, with 11 bases between. From germline, CDR1 is DFQATT and CDR2 SNEGSKA (reference sequence). CDR3 DNA sequence: TGCAGTGCTAGAGATCGTGGGGGCCACCAAGAGACCCAGTACTTC. Protein sequence: CSARDRGGHQETQYF.

The chain has TRBV20-1 and TRBJ1-1; unclear D gene. Per the germline V gene, CDR1 is DFQATT and CDR2 is SNEGSKA (reference sequence). Trimming pared 3 bases from V and 0 bases from J, leaving 11 bases between. The CDR3 is 14 residues long. The CDR3 bases are TGCAGTGCTAGGGCATGGGTCATGAACACTGAAGCTTTCTTT. Translated: CSARAWVMNTEAFF.

This clonotype was counted a few times. V is TRBV6-5 and J is TRBJ1-2; tentative D call: TRBD1 (6 bases). Germline assignment: CDR1 MNHEY and CDR2 SVGAGI. This CDR3 comprises 13 residues. Trimming took 6 bases from V and 7 from J, leaving 15 bases between them. The chain's CDR3 is CASRLVTGVGYTF. In DNA, the CDR3 is TGTGCCAGCAGGCTCGTGACAGGCGTTGGCTACACCTTC.

The V gene is TRBV29-1, the J gene TRBJ2-1; 9 bases map to TRBD1. The CDR3 totals 12 residues. V shed 5 bases and J 6 bases; nucleotides not matched to a gene: 2. From germline, CDR1 is SQVTM and CDR2 ANQGSEA. CDR3 protein: CSVRTGANEQFF. CDR3 nucleotide sequence: TGCAGCGTTAGGACAGGGGCCAATGAGCAGTTCTTC.

This clonotype was seen a handful of times. The V and J genes are TRBV7-2 and TRBJ1-3; D gene uncertain. V was clipped by 0 bases and J by 9 bases, with 15 bases between them. This CDR3 spans 15 amino acids. The germline V gene has CDR1 SGHTA and CDR2 FQGNSA. CDR3 bases: TGTGCCAGCAGCTTAGCGGCAGATATCGTAGGCACCATATATTTT. Amino acids: CASSLAADIVGTIYF.